These 26 T cell receptor beta chains were sequenced from one sample in a study of Ad26.COV2.S vaccination and SARS-CoV-2 variants. The method was immunoSEQ multiplex PCR; TCRdb's version includes in-frame clones alone and lacks a portion of them. The top ten hold around 13% of the sample, which has 510,000 or so clones, roughly nine tenths seen once. The treatment is: around 19 received Ad26.COV2.S at low or high dose, single or two shots; about five received placebo; per-sample allocation not given. Repertoires come from day 63 after the first vaccine or placebo injection. This specimen consisted of peripheral blood, obtained in a trial of Ad26.COV2.S vaccine versus placebo. The receptors originated from a person between 18 and 65 years old who received the Ad26.COV2.S COVID-19 vaccine or a placebo.

The CDR3 loop reads CASSDRGGTGELFF. CDR3 coding DNA: TGTGCCAGCAGTGATCGGGGGGGCACCGGGGAGCTGTTTTTT. The genes are TRBV2 and TRBJ2-2; 8 bases fit TRBD2. From germline, CDR1 is SNHLY and CDR2 FYNNEI. The CDR3 covers 14 residues. V was pared by 3 bases and J by 4 bases, with 1 base of the junction left unmatched.

The chain couples TRBV12-3 or TRBV12-4 to TRBJ2-7, with a weak D call TRBD2 (6 bases). V was cut by 5 bases and J by 12 bases, with 20 bases left in between. This CDR3 has 13 residues. The CDR3 nucleotides read TGTGCCAGCAGTAAAAATCCGGGACTCGGGTTGTACTTC. As protein: CASSKNPGLGLYF.

CDR3 in DNA: TGTGCCAGCAGTCCTGGACCGAACTATGGCTACACCTTC. This codes for CASSPGPNYGYTF. This chain joins TRBV27 and TRBJ1-2; D is unclear. V was trimmed by 5 bases and J by 2 bases, leaving 9 bases between them. Per germline, CDR1 MNHEY and CDR2 SMNVEV (reference sequence). CDR3 length equals 13 residues.

The V gene is TRBV28, the J gene TRBJ2-7; D is possibly TRBD1 (6 bases). Per germline, CDR1 MDHEN and CDR2 SYDVKM. Trimming stripped 10 bases from V and 3 bases from J, with 19 bases between. CDR3 size: 14 residues. CDR3 DNA sequence: TGTGCCACCCAGGGGCCACCGAACTTCTACGAGCAGTACTTC. Translation gives CATQGPPNFYEQYF.

For the CDR3, the DNA is TGCGCCAGCAGAAAGAGGCGGGACCCGTACAATGAGCAGTTCTTC. This gives the protein CASRKRRDPYNEQFF. J is TRBJ2-1 and V is TRBV5-1; tentatively, D is TRBD2 (6 bases). The germline V gene has CDR1 SGHRS and CDR2 YFSETQ. The CDR3 is made up of 15 amino acids. The V and J ends lost 5 bases and 4 bases respectively, with 16 bases between them. Full variable domain (outside the CDR3, taken from reference TRBV5-1 and TRBJ2-1): KAGVTQTPRYLIKTRGQQVTLSCSPISGHRSVSWYQQTPGQGLQFLFEYFSETQRNKGNFPGRFSGRQFSNSRSEMNVSTLELGDSALYLCASRKRRDPYNEQFFGPGTRLTVL.

V usage is TRBV5-6 and J usage is TRBJ2-3, with D possibly matching TRBD1 (5 bases). The CDR3 runs 13 residues. V was pared by 7 bases and J by 6 bases, with 15 bases between. Germline-derived CDR1 and CDR2 are SGHDT and YYEEEE. CDR3 nucleotides: TGTGCCAGCGGTGGCAGGACAACGGATACGCAGTATTTT. Translating gives CASGGRTTDTQYF.

V usage is TRBV28 and J usage is TRBJ1-1; D remains ambiguous. The CDR3 is 11 residues long. Germline V gives CDR1 MDHEN, CDR2 SYDVKM. The V and J ends lost 3 bases and 5 bases respectively, with 4 bases between them. The CDR3, as DNA: TGTGCCAGCAGTTTCAAGACTGAAGCTTTCTTT. Amino acid sequence: CASSFKTEAFF.

This clone was counted at least ten times. This chain connects TRBV6-1 to TRBJ2-2; D is ambiguous. V was trimmed by 2 bases and J by 6 bases, leaving 4 bases between them. CDR1 and CDR2 from the germline V gene are MNHNS and SASEGT. The CDR3 runs to 12 residues. In DNA, the CDR3 is TGTGCCAGCAGTGAACCCCCCGGGGAGCTGTTTTTT. Protein product: CASSEPPGELFF.

The CDR3 loop is CATSDPPGQGSWNTGELFF. In DNA form, the CDR3 reads TGTGCCACCAGTGACCCACCGGGACAGGGGTCTTGGAACACCGGGGAGCTGTTTTTT. The rearrangement joins TRBV24-1 to TRBJ2-2; 10 nucleotides agree with TRBD1. Germline lookup yields CDR1 KGHDR and CDR2 SFDVKD. V dropped 4 bases and J dropped 1; count of bases not matched to a gene: 11. The CDR3 sequence is 19 residues long.

The V and J genes are TRBV18 and TRBJ1-5, with D tentatively TRBD1 (5 bases). V dropped 2 bases and J dropped 0 bases, with 20 bases sitting between them. The CDR3 sequence is 19 residues long. The germline V gene encodes CDR1 KGHSH and CDR2 LQKENI. The CDR3 sequence: CASSPKHSLGAYSNQPQHF. The DNA for the CDR3 is TGTGCCAGCTCACCAAAGCACTCGTTAGGGGCATATAGCAATCAGCCCCAGCATTTT. The full variable domain, in which reference TRBV18 and TRBJ1-5 provide the parts outside the CDR3, is NAGVMQNPRHLVRRRGQEARLRCSPMKGHSHVYWYRQLPEEGLKFMVYLQKENIIDESGMPKERFSAEFPKEGPSILRIQQVVRGDSAAYFCASSPKHSLGAYSNQPQHFGDGTRLSIL.

The chain uses TRBV6-5 and TRBJ1-5; a weak D match, TRBD1 (5 bases). Trimming pared 6 bases from V and 2 bases from J, leaving 14 bases between. Germline assignment: CDR1 MNHEY and CDR2 SVGAGI. This CDR3 spans 15 amino acids. The CDR3 DNA follows: TGTGCCAGCAGGCACCGGGACGGGGGCAATCAGCCCCAGCATTTT. It encodes CASRHRDGGNQPQHF.

The V and J genes are TRBV4-3 and TRBJ2-7; 10 bases match TRBD2. The length of the CDR3 is 14 residues. Germline V gene sequence: CDR1 LGHNA, CDR2 YSLEER. V was pared by 1 base and J by 3 bases, with 0 bases of the junction left unmatched. DNA for the CDR3: TGCGCCAGCAGCCAAGTAGCGGGAGGCTACGAGCAGTACTTC. Amino acids: CASSQVAGGYEQYF.

The table lists this clone with many counts. V gene TRBV19 combines with J gene TRBJ1-1; D uncertain. The germline V and J ends were trimmed by 8 bases and 1 base, with 8 bases remaining between them. Germline V gene lookup returns CDR1 LNHDA and CDR2 SQIVND (reference sequence). The CDR3 consists of 12 residues. The CDR3 DNA follows: TGTGCCAGTGTTCGTAAGAACACTGAAGCTTTCTTT. Its translation: CASVRKNTEAFF. The whole variable domain, filled in from reference TRBV19 and TRBJ1-1, reads DGGITQSPKYLFRKEGQNVTLSCEQNLNHDAMYWYRQDPGQGLRLIYYSQIVNDFQKGDIAEGYSVSREKKESFPLTVTSAQKNPTAFYLCASVRKNTEAFFGQGTRLTVV.

The sample holds a few counts of this clone. This rearrangement joins TRBV5-1 to TRBJ2-2; TRBD2 matches at 7 bases. Trimming removed 5 bases from V and 7 bases from J; junction bases left unmatched: 11. CDR1 SGHRS and CDR2 YFSETQ come from the germline V gene. The CDR3 runs 15 residues. DNA of the CDR3: TGCGCCAGCAGATGGGAGGGCTTCGCGGGCGGGGAGCTGTTTTTT. Residues: CASRWEGFAGGELFF.

The rearrangement uses TRBV29-1 and TRBJ2-5, with TRBD1 matching 8 bases. V lost 7 bases and J lost 3; bases outside the gene matches: 4. CDR3 length equals 12 residues. Germline assignment: CDR1 SQVTM and CDR2 ANQGSEA. CDR3 in DNA: TGCAGCGCCTCGACAGGGGAAGAGACCCAGTACTTC. This sequence encodes CSASTGEETQYF.

V gene TRBV6-2 or TRBV6-3 combines with J gene TRBJ1-6; 10 bases line up with TRBD1. CDR3 length: 19 residues. The germline V gene encodes CDR1 MNHEY and CDR2 SVGEGT. V trimming: 0 bases; J trimming: 6 bases; junction bases outside the gene matches: 11. This CDR3 is CASSYSMPGTGVSNSPLHF. The CDR3 nucleotides read TGTGCCAGCAGTTACTCGATGCCCGGGACAGGGGTATCTAATTCACCCCTCCACTTT.

J is TRBJ2-7 and V is TRBV4-2; a weak D match, TRBD2 (5 bases). In germline, CDR1 is LGHNA, CDR2 YNFKEQ. The CDR3 is made up of 14 amino acids. Trimming took off 0 bases at V and 7 bases at J, with 13 bases between the two ends. The CDR3 DNA reads as TGTGCCAGCAGCCAAGAAAGACTGGGCGGGGAGCAGTACTTC. This encodes CASSQERLGGEQYF.

V and J are TRBV5-1 and TRBJ1-2; D gene unclear. The germline CDR1 and CDR2 sequences are SGHRS and YFSETQ. The CDR3 extends over 14 amino acids. The ends were cut back, 0 bases at V and 1 base at J, with 7 bases in the middle. In DNA form, the CDR3 reads TGCGCCAGCAGCTTGGAGCCAGATAACTATGGCTACACCTTC. Its protein is CASSLEPDNYGYTF.

The rearrangement uses TRBV27 and TRBJ2-5, with 8 bases that match TRBD2. The J segment lost 3 bases and the V segment lost 8 bases, leaving 14 bases of the junction unmatched. The CDR3 runs to 16 residues. Germline CDR1 is MNHEY and CDR2 is SMNVEV (reference sequence). The CDR3 loop reads CASGLGLAGREETQYF. CDR3 DNA: TGTGCCAGCGGCCTCGGGCTAGCGGGTAGAGAAGAGACCCAGTACTTC.

As concerns this clone: The same CDR3 can be traced to other DNA sequences in this sample. V and J are TRBV4-3 and TRBJ2-5; possible D gene TRBD1, 5 bases. Trimming took 0 bases from V and 4 from J, leaving 6 bases between them. The CDR3 consists of 13 residues. In germline, CDR1 is LGHNA, CDR2 YSLEER. CDR3 protein: CASSQDRGETQYF. CDR3 bases: TGCGCCAGCAGCCAAGATAGGGGAGAGACCCAGTACTTC.

The V and J genes are TRBV5-1 and TRBJ2-3; D is perhaps TRBD2 (5 bases). Germline V gene data show CDR1 as SGHRS and CDR2 as YFSETQ. Trimming cost V 4 bases and J 7 bases, with 16 bases left between them. This CDR3 is 14 amino acids long. CDR3 in amino acids: CASSPSEDHHTQYF. The CDR3 DNA reads TGCGCCAGCAGCCCATCGGAGGACCACCATACGCAGTATTTT. The full variable domain, its missing parts supplied by reference TRBV5-1 and TRBJ2-3, is KAGVTQTPRYLIKTRGQQVTLSCSPISGHRSVSWYQQTPGQGLQFLFEYFSETQRNKGNFPGRFSGRQFSNSRSEMNVSTLELGDSALYLCASSPSEDHHTQYFGPGTRLTVL.

This clone has just one count. J is TRBJ2-3 and V is TRBV2; perhaps TRBD1 as D (6 bases). Trimming shortened V by 2 bases and J by 3 bases, and 12 bases separated the two germline ends. In germline, CDR1 is SNHLY, CDR2 FYNNEI. This CDR3 has 15 amino acids. The CDR3 nucleotides are TGTGCCAGCAGTGAACCCACAGGGCGAACAGATACGCAGTATTTT. Encoded protein: CASSEPTGRTDTQYF.

The gene calls are TRBV7-2 and TRBJ2-7; 11 bases line up with TRBD2. CDR3 size: 15 residues. In germline, CDR1 is SGHTA, CDR2 FQGNSA. After removal of 5 bases from V and 0 bases from J, the junction contained 3 bases not matched to a gene. CDR3 bases: TGTGCCAGCAGCGCACTAGCGGGGGTCTCCTACGAGCAGTACTTC. Its protein is CASSALAGVSYEQYF.

This chain links TRBV12-3 or TRBV12-4 with TRBJ2-1, with D hard to call. This CDR3 is built from 13 residues. V gave up 6 bases and J gave up 0 bases, with 6 bases separating them. The CDR3 region is CASRRSSYNEQFF. The CDR3 DNA follows: TGTGCCAGCAGAAGAAGCTCCTACAATGAGCAGTTCTTC.

This clone was recorded only once. V usage is TRBV30 and J usage is TRBJ1-4; a weak D match, TRBD1 (5 bases). The CDR3 loop spans 13 amino acids. Trimming cost V 0 bases and J 10 bases, with 12 bases left between them. From germline, CDR1 is GTSNPN and CDR2 SVGIG (reference sequence). The CDR3 sequence is CAWSVQTAGKLFF. CDR3 nucleotides: TGTGCCTGGAGTGTACAGACAGCGGGAAAACTGTTTTTT.

Concerning this clone: Other DNA sequences within the sample encode an identical CDR3. The J gene is TRBJ2-1, the V gene TRBV18; D unresolved. The CDR3 loop spans 12 amino acids. V lost 1 base, J lost 5 bases, and 3 bases lay in between. From germline, CDR1 is KGHSH and CDR2 LQKENI. The CDR3 reads CASSPRDNEQFF. DNA for the CDR3: TGTGCCAGCTCACCACGCGACAATGAGCAGTTCTTC.